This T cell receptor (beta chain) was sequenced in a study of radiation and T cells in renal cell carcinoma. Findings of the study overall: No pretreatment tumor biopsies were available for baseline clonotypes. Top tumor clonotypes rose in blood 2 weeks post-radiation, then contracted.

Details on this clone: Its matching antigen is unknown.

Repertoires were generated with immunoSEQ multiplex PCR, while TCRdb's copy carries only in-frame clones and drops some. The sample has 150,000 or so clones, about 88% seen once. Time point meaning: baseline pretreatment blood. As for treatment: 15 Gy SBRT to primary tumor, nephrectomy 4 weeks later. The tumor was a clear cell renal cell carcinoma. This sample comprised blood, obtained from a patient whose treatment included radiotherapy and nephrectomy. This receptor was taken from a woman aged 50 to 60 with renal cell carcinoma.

DNA of the CDR3: TGCGCCAGCAGTCTCCAATTCGGCGCCAATAATGAAAAACTGTTTTTT. It translates to CASSLQFGANNEKLFF. The chain joins TRBV5-1 to TRBJ1-4; unclear D gene. This CDR3 spans 16 amino acids. V gave up 5 bases and J gave up 4 bases, with 18 bases separating them. Germline CDR1 is SGHRS and CDR2 is YFSETQ. Full variable domain (missing parts from reference TRBV5-1 and TRBJ1-4): KAGVTQTPRYLIKTRGQQVTLSCSPISGHRSVSWYQQTPGQGLQFLFEYFSETQRNKGNFPGRFSGRQFSNSRSEMNVSTLELGDSALYLCASSLQFGANNEKLFFGSGTQLSVL.